This entry lists 25 T cell receptor beta chains sequenced from one sample in a study of T-cell reconstitution after alpha-beta-depleted transplantation in children. Preparation of the TCRbeta library was carried out with unique molecular identifiers. TCRdb analysed the PCR reads with MiXCR anew, one entry per CDR3 protein. The table records fewer than 450,000 distinct CDR3 sequences, about 16% of them present only once. The sequencing used PBMCs, mostly from graft donor cells, collected 360 days after TCRalphabeta/CD19-depleted stem cell transplant. Source of these receptors: a male patient between 2 and 10 years old who had a stem cell transplant for acute lymphoblastic leukemia, so the T cells may come from the graft donor.

The rearrangement uses TRBV7-9 and TRBJ1-1, with a weak D call TRBD1 (5 bases). Trimming removed 4 bases at V and 5 bases at J, with 11 bases between. This CDR3 contains 13 residues. CDR1 is SEHNR and CDR2 is FQNEAQ in the germline V gene (reference sequence). CDR3 sequence reads: CASSWGEGTEAFF. The CDR3 nucleotides read TGTGCCAGCAGCTGGGGGGAAGGGACTGAAGCTTTCTTT.

The gene calls are TRBV5-6 and TRBJ2-7; D perhaps matches TRBD2 (5 bases). Germline V gene data show CDR1 as SGHDT and CDR2 as YYEEEE. The CDR3 length is 16 residues. Deletions cut 0 bases from V and 6 bases from J, with 19 bases between. The CDR3 protein is CASSLAGTGSLREQYF. The CDR3 DNA follows: TGTGCCAGCAGCTTGGCCGGAACGGGGTCTCTACGCGAGCAGTACTTC.

This clonotype showed up just a few times. J is TRBJ2-3 and V is TRBV12-3 or TRBV12-4; TRBD2 matches 9 bases. This CDR3 is built from 14 residues. Trimming took 7 bases from V and 2 from J; bases not matched to a gene: 4. The CDR3 DNA sequence: TGTGCCAGCACCGCGGGAGGGAACACAGATACGCAGTATTTT. Residues: CASTAGGNTDTQYF.

This clonotype occurred many times. The chain recombines TRBV29-1 with TRBJ2-1; tentatively, D is TRBD2 (6 bases). The CDR3 contains 12 residues. The germline V gene encodes CDR1 SQVTM and CDR2 ANQGSEA. V lost 7 bases, J lost 5 bases, and 12 bases lay in between. The CDR3 reads CSAGDLHNEQFF. The CDR3 DNA reads TGCAGCGCTGGGGACTTACACAATGAGCAGTTCTTC.

The chain combines TRBV11-2 with TRBJ2-1; the match to TRBD2 covers 12 bases. Germline CDR1 SGHAT, CDR2 FQNNGV. The CDR3 spans 19 residues. V gave up 5 bases and J gave up 0 bases; unmatched junction bases: 11. The CDR3, as DNA: TGTGCCAGCAGCCTACTAGGACTAGCGGGACCCAGCTCCTACAATGAGCAGTTCTTC. It encodes CASSLLGLAGPSSYNEQFF.

As DNA, the CDR3 is TGCAGTGCTAGACTAGCGGGAGGGCCGGGATGGGAACGTACGGCCTACAATGAGCAGTTCTTC. Residues: CSARLAGGPGWERTAYNEQFF. The chain joins TRBV20-1 to TRBJ2-1; 12 nucleotides agree with TRBD2. The CDR3 sequence is 21 residues long. The V segment lost 2 bases and the J segment 2 bases; nucleotides outside the gene matches: 19. Germline V gives CDR1 DFQATT, CDR2 SNEGSKA (reference sequence).

This clonotype has more than one count but fewer than ten. This chain uses TRBV4-1 with TRBJ1-4; a possible D gene is TRBD1 (5 bases). The length of the CDR3 is 13 residues. Trimming took 0 bases from V and 13 from J, leaving 12 bases between them. CDR1 MGHRA and CDR2 YSYEKL come from the germline V gene. This CDR3 is CASSQEERRGLFF. CDR3 DNA sequence: TGCGCCAGCAGCCAAGAGGAACGGAGGGGACTGTTTTTT.

The chain recombines TRBV20-1 with TRBJ2-1; 9 bases fit TRBD2. V lost 5 bases and J lost 7; bases outside the gene matches: 12. The CDR3 loop spans 15 amino acids. Germline CDR1 and CDR2: DFQATT and SNEGSKA (reference sequence). CDR3 in amino acids: CSAQDSGSARNEQFF. The CDR3 bases are TGCAGTGCTCAAGATAGCGGGAGCGCTAGGAATGAGCAGTTCTTC.

This clonotype was recorded a few times. The DNA of the CDR3 is TGTGCCAGCAGCCAACCTGGGAGTAGCGGGAGTAGCACAGATACGCAGTATTTT. It is translated as CASSQPGSSGSSTDTQYF. The V call is TRBV4-2, the J call TRBJ2-3; 9 nucleotides line up with TRBD2. The ends lost 2 bases at V and 0 bases at J; junction bases unmatched: 9. Germline values: CDR1 LGHNA, CDR2 YNFKEQ. The CDR3 spans 18 residues.

The CDR3, as DNA: TGTGCCAGCAGCTTCGACAGGGGGGAACAGACCCAGTACTTC. Translated: CASSFDRGEQTQYF. The chain recombines TRBV7-2 with TRBJ2-5; 9 bases map to TRBD1. Looked up from germline, CDR1 is SGHTA and CDR2 is FQGNSA. The CDR3 contains 14 residues. Trimming removed 3 bases from V and 6 bases from J; junction bases left unmatched: 5. The variable domain in full, completed from reference TRBV7-2 and TRBJ2-5, reads GAGVSQSPSNKVTEKGKDVELRCDPISGHTALYWYRQSLGQGLEFLIYFQGNSAPDKSGLPSDRFSAERTGGSVSTLTIQRTQQEDSAVYLCASSFDRGEQTQYFGPGTRLLVL.

In this sample, this clonotype turned up a few times. The V call is TRBV10-3, the J call TRBJ2-5, with D unclear. Germline-derived CDR1 and CDR2 are ENHRY and SYGVKD. The CDR3 has 18 amino acids. Trimming pared 7 bases from V and 1 base from J, leaving 25 bases between. CDR3 in DNA: TGTGCCATCACCGGATGGCGGAAGAATTTCTGGGCCCAAGAGACCCAGTACTTC. It encodes CAITGWRKNFWAQETQYF.

This clonotype has just a few counts. Because the CDR3 is missing its conserved closing phenylalanine or tryptophan, this is likely a read error. It is unclear where the CDR3 begins or ends on the DNA, so no DNA is shown, and the CDR3 is as TCRdb lists it. The rearrangement uses TRBV7-9 and TRBJ2-1; the DNA was not compared with TRBD2, the D call given in the table. The CDR3 length is 12 residues, termini included. CDR1 SEHNR and CDR2 FQNEAQ come from the germline V gene (reference sequence). The CDR3: CASSRSGPPVCL.

This clonotype was recorded a few times. The chain recombines TRBV4-3 with TRBJ2-3, with 14 bases matching TRBD2. V gave up 4 bases and J gave up 0 bases; unmatched junction bases: 21. From germline, CDR1 is LGHNA and CDR2 YSLEER. The CDR3 has 23 residues. CDR3 nucleotide sequence: TGCGCCAGCAGCCGGACAGGGCGGTTCATGGGACTAGCGGGAGTCCCGAGCACAGATACGCAGTATTTT. This translates into CASSRTGRFMGLAGVPSTDTQYF.

This clonotype was picked up a small number of times. The rearrangement uses TRBV4-2 and TRBJ2-2; 8 bases line up with TRBD2. This CDR3 region has 19 residues. Per the germline V gene, CDR1 is LGHNA and CDR2 is YNFKEQ. The V and J ends lost 4 bases and 2 bases, in that order; junction bases with no gene match: 15. For the CDR3, the DNA is TGTGCCAGCAGCCGAACAAGATATACCGGGACTAGTAACACCGGGGAGCTGTTTTTT. Residues: CASSRTRYTGTSNTGELFF.

There are many counts of this clonotype. In nucleotides, the CDR3 is TGTGCCAGCAGCCCGAAAGGGGATACGCAGTATTTT. As protein: CASSPKGDTQYF. This chain connects TRBV7-3 to TRBJ2-3, with no clear D. CDR3 length equals 12 residues. Trimming took off 5 bases at V and 6 bases at J, with 9 bases between the two ends. Germline V gene data show CDR1 as SGHTA and CDR2 as FQGTGA.

This clonotype has just a few counts. The gene calls are TRBV29-1 and TRBJ2-2; 7 bases match TRBD1. Germline V gene lookup returns CDR1 SQVTM and CDR2 ANQGSEA. The CDR3 length is 15 residues. V was pared by 6 bases and J by 2 bases, with 9 bases of the junction left unmatched. DNA of the CDR3: TGCAGCGTCCGACGACAGGGCACCAACACCGGGGAGCTGTTTTTT. Translating it yields CSVRRQGTNTGELFF.

This chain connects TRBV28 to TRBJ1-1; D is ambiguous. Germline-derived CDR1 and CDR2 are MDHEN and SYDVKM. This CDR3 spans 18 amino acids. Trimming took off 0 bases at V and 3 bases at J, with 20 bases between the two ends. The CDR3 region has the DNA TGTGCCAGCAGTTTATGGGGATTAGACACCCGGAGGGACACTGAAGCTTTCTTT. It encodes CASSLWGLDTRRDTEAFF.

This clonotype came up a few times. The chain is built from TRBV9 and TRBJ2-1; D call uncertain. The germline V and J ends were trimmed by 1 base and 7 bases, with 6 bases remaining between them. The CDR3 has 12 residues. Germline V gene data show CDR1 as SGDLS and CDR2 as YYNGEE. For the CDR3, the DNA is TGTGCCAGCAGCGTACCCGGGAATGAGCAGTTCTTC. Amino acid sequence: CASSVPGNEQFF.

The gene calls are TRBV11-3 and TRBJ2-2, with TRBD1 matching over 8 bases. The CDR3 consists of 15 residues. The germline CDR1 and CDR2 sequences are SGHNT and YENEEA. With V trimmed by 5 bases and J by 3 bases, 5 bases remained unmatched. The CDR3 loop reads CASSIGTGDTGELFF. In DNA form, the CDR3 reads TGTGCCAGCAGCATCGGGACAGGAGACACCGGGGAGCTGTTTTTT. Based on the CDR3 plus reference TRBV11-3 and TRBJ2-2, the full variable domain is EAGVVQSPRYKIIEKKQPVAFWCNPISGHNTLYWYLQNLGQGPELLIRYENEEAVDDSQLPKDRFSAERLKGVDSTLKIQPAELGDSAVYLCASSIGTGDTGELFFGEGSRLTVL.

This clonotype was counted many times. The chain has TRBV28 and TRBJ2-3; D gene unclear. The length of the CDR3 is 13 residues. CDR1 is MDHEN and CDR2 is SYDVKM in the germline V gene. V was shortened by 11 bases and J by 4 bases, with 16 bases between the two germline ends. CDR3 sequence (DNA): TGTGCCTGCTTCCGGCGCCGGGCAGATACGCAGTATTTT. It is translated as CACFRRRADTQYF.

The genes are TRBV5-1 and TRBJ2-2, with 7 positions matching TRBD1. Germline V CDR1 and CDR2: SGHRS, YFSETQ. The CDR3 extends over 15 amino acids. With 0 bases clipped from V and 9 bases from J, the junction kept 8 bases outside the gene matches. The CDR3 DNA follows: TGCGCCAGCAGCTTGGATCAGACAGGGACAAGGGAGCTGTTTTTT. Translated: CASSLDQTGTRELFF. Full variable domain (missing parts from reference TRBV5-1 and TRBJ2-2): KAGVTQTPRYLIKTRGQQVTLSCSPISGHRSVSWYQQTPGQGLQFLFEYFSETQRNKGNFPGRFSGRQFSNSRSEMNVSTLELGDSALYLCASSLDQTGTRELFFGEGSRLTVL.

This chain uses TRBV24-1 with TRBJ2-3; possibly TRBD1 or TRBD2 for D (5 bases each). The germline V and J ends were trimmed by 4 bases and 4 bases, with 11 bases remaining between them. The CDR3 is 14 amino acids. Germline V CDR1 and CDR2: KGHDR, SFDVKD. This CDR3 is CATSDPGPPDTQYF. The CDR3 region has the DNA TGTGCCACCAGTGACCCGGGACCCCCAGATACGCAGTATTTT.

This clonotype came up a few times. The chain links TRBV6-2 or TRBV6-3 to TRBJ2-5, with no clear D. Germline CDR1 and CDR2: MNHEY and SVGEGT. The CDR3 loop spans 14 amino acids. The V end was cut by 4 bases, the J end by 2 bases, with 11 bases between. This CDR3 is CASSFQDKQETQYF. CDR3 in DNA: TGTGCCAGCAGTTTCCAAGACAAACAAGAGACCCAGTACTTC.

The chain carries TRBV30 and TRBJ2-7; no firm D call. The V and J ends lost 2 bases and 11 bases respectively, with 16 bases between them. This CDR3 is built from 12 residues. From germline, CDR1 is GTSNPN and CDR2 SVGIG (reference sequence). CDR3 nucleotides: TGTGCCTGGAGTTCTGACCGGGTTAGCAAGTACTTC. This gives the protein CAWSSDRVSKYF.

This clonotype was counted between two and nine times. The V call is TRBV12-3 or TRBV12-4, the J call TRBJ2-2; 8 bases match TRBD2. This CDR3 comprises 16 residues. V shed 6 bases and J 4 bases; nucleotides not matched to a gene: 10. CDR3 residues: CASSPSGGGVTGELFF. DNA for the CDR3: TGTGCCAGCAGCCCCTCCGGGGGGGGTGTCACCGGGGAGCTGTTTTTT.